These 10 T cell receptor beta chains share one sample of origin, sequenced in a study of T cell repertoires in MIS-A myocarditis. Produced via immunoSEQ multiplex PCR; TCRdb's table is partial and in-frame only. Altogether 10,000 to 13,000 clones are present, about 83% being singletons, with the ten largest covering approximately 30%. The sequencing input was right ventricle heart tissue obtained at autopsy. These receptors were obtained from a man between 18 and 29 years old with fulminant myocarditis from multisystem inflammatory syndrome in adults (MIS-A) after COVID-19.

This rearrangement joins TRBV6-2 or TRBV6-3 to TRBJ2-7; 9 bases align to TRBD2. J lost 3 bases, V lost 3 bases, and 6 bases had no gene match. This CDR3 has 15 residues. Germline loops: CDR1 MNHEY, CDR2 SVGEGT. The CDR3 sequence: CASSYKASGNYEQYF. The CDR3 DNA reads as TGTGCCAGCAGTTATAAGGCTAGCGGGAACTACGAGCAGTACTTC.

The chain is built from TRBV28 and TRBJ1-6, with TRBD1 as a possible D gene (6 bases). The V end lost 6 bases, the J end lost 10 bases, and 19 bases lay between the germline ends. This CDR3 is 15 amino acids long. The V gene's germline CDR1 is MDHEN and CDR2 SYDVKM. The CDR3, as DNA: TGTGCCAGCAGCTGGGTAAGGGGGAGAGGGTCACCCCTCCACTTT. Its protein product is CASSWVRGRGSPLHF.

The CDR3 coding sequence is TGTGCCAGCAGCCCAGCCGGGGGAGGTTTTGTGGATACGCAGTATTTT. This sequence encodes CASSPAGGGFVDTQYF. The gene calls are TRBV5-4 and TRBJ2-3; weak D call: TRBD2 (6 bases). Germline CDR1 reads SGHNT; CDR2 reads YYREEE (reference sequence). V dropped 4 bases and J dropped 6 bases, with 21 bases sitting between them. The CDR3 sequence is 16 residues long.

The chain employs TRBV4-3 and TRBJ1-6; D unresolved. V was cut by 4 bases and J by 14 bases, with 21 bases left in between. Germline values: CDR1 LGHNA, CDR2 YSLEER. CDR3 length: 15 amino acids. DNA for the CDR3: TGCGCCAGCAGCCGGGAGTCCACAACCGGAAGGGCCCTCCACTTT. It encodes CASSRESTTGRALHF.

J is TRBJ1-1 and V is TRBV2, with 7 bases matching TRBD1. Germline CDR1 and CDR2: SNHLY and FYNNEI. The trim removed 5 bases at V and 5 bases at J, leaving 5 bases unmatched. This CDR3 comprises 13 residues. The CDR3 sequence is CASSSAGGTEAFF. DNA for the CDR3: TGTGCCAGCAGTTCTGCAGGGGGAACTGAAGCTTTCTTT.

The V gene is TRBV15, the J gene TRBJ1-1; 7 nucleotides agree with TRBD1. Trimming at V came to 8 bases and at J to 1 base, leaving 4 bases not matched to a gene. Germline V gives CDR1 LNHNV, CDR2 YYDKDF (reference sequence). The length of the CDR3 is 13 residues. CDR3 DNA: TGTGCCACCGGACAGGACCCGAACACTGAAGCTTTCTTT. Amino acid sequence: CATGQDPNTEAFF.

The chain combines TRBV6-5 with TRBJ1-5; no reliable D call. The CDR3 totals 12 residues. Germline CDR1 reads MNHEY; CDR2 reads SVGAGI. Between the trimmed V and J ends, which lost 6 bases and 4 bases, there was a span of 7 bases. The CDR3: CASRIENQPQHF. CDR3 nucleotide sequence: TGTGCCAGCAGAATCGAGAATCAGCCCCAGCATTTT.

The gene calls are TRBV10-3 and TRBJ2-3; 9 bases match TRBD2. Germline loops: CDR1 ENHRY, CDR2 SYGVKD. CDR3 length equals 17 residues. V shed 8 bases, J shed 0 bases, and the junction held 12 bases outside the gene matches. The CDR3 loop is CAISFSGREGSTDTQYF. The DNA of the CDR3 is TGTGCCATCTCCTTTTCCGGGCGGGAGGGGAGCACAGATACGCAGTATTTT.

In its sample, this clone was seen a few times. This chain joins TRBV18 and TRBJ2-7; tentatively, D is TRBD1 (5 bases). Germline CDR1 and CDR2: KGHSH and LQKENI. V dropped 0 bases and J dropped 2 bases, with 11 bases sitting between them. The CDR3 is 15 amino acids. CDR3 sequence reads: CASSPPSTDTYEQYF. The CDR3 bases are TGTGCCAGCTCACCACCCTCGACAGATACCTACGAGCAGTACTTC.

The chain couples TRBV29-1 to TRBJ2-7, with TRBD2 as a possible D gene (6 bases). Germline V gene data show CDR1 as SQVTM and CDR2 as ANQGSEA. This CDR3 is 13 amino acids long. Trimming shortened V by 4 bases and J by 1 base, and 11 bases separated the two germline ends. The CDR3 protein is CSVVWRGSYEQYF. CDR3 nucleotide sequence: TGCAGCGTTGTGTGGCGGGGTTCCTACGAGCAGTACTTC.